This T cell receptor beta chain was sequenced during a study of blood T cell repertoires in COVID-19. Study-level background: Samples of COVID-19 (acute and convalescent) were obtained from the United States, Italy and Spain. PBMCs, B-cell-depleted T cells, or T cells were the source of the cDNA or gDNA that made up the material.

Source study methods: Counts of nucleated cells, estimated from reference gene primer amplification, were obtained. Some clones are missing from TCRdb's copy, which holds only in-frame ones; the method was immunoSEQ multiplex PCR. V and J calls and clone size follow that table, whereas D and trimming were derived from the DNA. The data contain a few hundred thousand clones, 82% of them singletons. The V and J ends lost 1 base and 8 bases respectively, with 12 bases between them. CDR3 size: 13 residues. From germline, CDR1 is SGHTS and CDR2 YDEGEE. What was sequenced was peripheral blood. This receptor was taken from a woman aged 18 to 35 with acute or convalescent COVID-19. The chain couples TRBV5-8 to TRBJ1-2; possible D gene TRBD1, 6 bases. As DNA, the CDR3 is TGTGCCAGCAGCTTGACAGGGCGCGGAGGCTACACCTTC. This encodes CASSLTGRGGYTF.